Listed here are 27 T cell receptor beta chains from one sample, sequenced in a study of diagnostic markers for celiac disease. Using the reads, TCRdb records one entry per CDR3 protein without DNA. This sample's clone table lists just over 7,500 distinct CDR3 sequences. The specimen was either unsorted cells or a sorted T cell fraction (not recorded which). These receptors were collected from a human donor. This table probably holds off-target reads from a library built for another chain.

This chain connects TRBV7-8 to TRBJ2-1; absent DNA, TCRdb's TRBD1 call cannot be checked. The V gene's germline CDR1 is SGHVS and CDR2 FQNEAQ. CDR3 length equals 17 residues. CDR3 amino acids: CASNPRVDSRSYNEQFF.

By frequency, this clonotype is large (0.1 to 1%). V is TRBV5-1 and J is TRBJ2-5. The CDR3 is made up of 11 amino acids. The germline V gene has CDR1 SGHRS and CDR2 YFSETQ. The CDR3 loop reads CASSNQETQYF.

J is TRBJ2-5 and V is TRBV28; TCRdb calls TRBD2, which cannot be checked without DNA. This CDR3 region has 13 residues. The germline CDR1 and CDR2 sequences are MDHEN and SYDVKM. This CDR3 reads CASSFSSLKTQYF.

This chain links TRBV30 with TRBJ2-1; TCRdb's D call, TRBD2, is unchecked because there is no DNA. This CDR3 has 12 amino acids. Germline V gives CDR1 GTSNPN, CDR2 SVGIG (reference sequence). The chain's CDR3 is CAWSVRENEQFF.

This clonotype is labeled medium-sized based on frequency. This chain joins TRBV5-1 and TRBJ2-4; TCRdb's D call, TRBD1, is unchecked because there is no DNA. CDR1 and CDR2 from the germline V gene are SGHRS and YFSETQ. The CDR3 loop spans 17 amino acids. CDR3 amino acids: CASSPGQGSIGKNIQYF.

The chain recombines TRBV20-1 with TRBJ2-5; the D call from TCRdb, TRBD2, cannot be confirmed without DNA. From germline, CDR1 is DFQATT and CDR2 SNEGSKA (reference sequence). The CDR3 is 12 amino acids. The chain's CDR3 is CSANDRGETQYF.

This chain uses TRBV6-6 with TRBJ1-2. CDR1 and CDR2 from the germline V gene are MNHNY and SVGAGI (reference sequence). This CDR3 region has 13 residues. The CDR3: CASGVLSVYGYTF.

The CDR3 loop is CASSVGGSAYNEQFF. This chain connects TRBV9 to TRBJ2-1; TCRdb's assignment of TRBD2 cannot be checked, as there is no DNA. The CDR3 runs 15 residues. Germline V lookup: CDR1 SGDLS, CDR2 YYNGEE.

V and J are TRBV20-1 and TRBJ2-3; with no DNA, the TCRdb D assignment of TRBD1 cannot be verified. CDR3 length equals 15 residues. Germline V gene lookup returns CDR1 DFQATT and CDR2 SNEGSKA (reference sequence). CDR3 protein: CSAADQGVSTDTQYF.

This CDR3 is CASSLDGTRTETQYF. The rearrangement uses TRBV7-9 and TRBJ2-5; without DNA, the TCRdb call of TRBD2 cannot be checked. CDR1 and CDR2 from the germline V gene are SEHNR and FQNEAQ (reference sequence). CDR3 size: 15 residues.

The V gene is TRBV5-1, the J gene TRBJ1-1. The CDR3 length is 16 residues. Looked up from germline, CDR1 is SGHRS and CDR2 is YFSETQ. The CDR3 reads CASSLGTHIANTEAFF.

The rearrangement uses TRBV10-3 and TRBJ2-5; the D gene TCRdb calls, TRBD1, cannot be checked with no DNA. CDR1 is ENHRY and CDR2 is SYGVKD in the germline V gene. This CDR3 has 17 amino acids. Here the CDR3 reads CAISGGPGAGHAETQYF.

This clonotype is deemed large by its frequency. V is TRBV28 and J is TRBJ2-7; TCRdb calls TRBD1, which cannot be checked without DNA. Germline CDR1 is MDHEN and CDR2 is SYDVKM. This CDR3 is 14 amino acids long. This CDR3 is CASRIRDRGYEQYF.

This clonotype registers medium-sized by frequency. The CDR3 is CASSLGGPGETQYF. The chain recombines TRBV7-9 with TRBJ2-5; the D call of TRBD2 rests on TCRdb alone, since no DNA is present to check it. Germline CDR1 and CDR2: SEHNR and FQNEAQ (reference sequence). The CDR3 length is 14 residues.

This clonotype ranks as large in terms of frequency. CDR3: CASSILPLRPKLFF. The chain couples TRBV2 to TRBJ1-4. Germline CDR1 and CDR2: SNHLY and FYNNEI. CDR3 length: 14 amino acids.

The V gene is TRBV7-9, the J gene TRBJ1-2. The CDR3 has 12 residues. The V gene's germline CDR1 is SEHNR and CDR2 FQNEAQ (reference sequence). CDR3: CASSPDLYGYTF.

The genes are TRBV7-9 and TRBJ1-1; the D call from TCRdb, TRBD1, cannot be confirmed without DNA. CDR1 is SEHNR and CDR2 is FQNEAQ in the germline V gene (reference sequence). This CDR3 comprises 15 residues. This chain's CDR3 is CASSSWTGQAAEAFF. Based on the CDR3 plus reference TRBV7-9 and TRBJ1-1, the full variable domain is DTGVSQNPRHKITKRGQNVTFRCDPISEHNRLYWYRQTLGQGPEFLTYFQNEAQLEKSRLLSDRFSAERPKGSFSTLEIQRTEQGDSAMYLCASSSWTGQAAEAFFGQGTRLTVV.

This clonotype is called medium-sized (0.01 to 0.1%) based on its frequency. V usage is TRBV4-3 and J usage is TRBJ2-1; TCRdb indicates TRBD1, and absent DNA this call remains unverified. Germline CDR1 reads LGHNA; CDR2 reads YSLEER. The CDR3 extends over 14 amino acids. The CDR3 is CASSPVTGGNEQFF.

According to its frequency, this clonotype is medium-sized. CDR3 loop: CASSSPGTSGRETQYF. The chain carries TRBV28 and TRBJ2-5; the TCRdb D gene call, TRBD2, has no DNA to confirm it. The CDR3 contains 16 residues. The germline V gene encodes CDR1 MDHEN and CDR2 SYDVKM.

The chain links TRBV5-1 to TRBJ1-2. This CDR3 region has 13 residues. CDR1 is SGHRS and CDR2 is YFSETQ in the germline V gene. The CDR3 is CASSPTANYGYTF.

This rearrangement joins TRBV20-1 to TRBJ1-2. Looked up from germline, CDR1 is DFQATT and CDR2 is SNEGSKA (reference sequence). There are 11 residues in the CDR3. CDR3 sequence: CSAMDFYGYTF.

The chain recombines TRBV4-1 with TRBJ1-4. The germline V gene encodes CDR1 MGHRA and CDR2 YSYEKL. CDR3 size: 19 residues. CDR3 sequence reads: CASSQDAQRPAGFNEKLFF.

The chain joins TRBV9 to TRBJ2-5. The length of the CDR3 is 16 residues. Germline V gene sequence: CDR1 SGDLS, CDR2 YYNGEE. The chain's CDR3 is CASSVGQGSAGETQYF.

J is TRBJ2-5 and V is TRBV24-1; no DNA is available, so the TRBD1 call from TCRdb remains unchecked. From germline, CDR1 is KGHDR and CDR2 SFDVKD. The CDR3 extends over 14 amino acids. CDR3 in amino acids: CATSAGGPSMTQYF.

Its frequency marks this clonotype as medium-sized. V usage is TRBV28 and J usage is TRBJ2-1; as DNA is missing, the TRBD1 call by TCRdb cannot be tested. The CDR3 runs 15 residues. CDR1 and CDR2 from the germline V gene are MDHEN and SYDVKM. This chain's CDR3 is CASSLIGQGYNEQFF.

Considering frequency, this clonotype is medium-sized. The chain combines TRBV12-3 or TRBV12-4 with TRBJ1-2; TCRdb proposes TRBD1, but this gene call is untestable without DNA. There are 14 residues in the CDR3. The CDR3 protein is CASSPDGASYGYTF.

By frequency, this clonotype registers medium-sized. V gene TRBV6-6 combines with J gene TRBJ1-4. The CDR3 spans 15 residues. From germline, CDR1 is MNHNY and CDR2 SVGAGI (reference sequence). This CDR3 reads CASSYTEGEGEKLFF.